This T cell receptor beta chain originates from a study of blood T cell repertoires in COVID-19. Study-level background: COVID-19 samples from acute and convalescent phases originated in the United States, Italy and Spain. Sources were T cells, B-cell-depleted T cells, or PBMCs; the material itself was cDNA or gDNA.

CDR3 length equals 13 residues. V dropped 3 bases and J dropped 10; count of bases not matched to a gene: 5. In the original workflow: Quantification of nucleated cells was approximated via reference gene primer amplification. Produced via immunoSEQ multiplex PCR; TCRdb's table is partial and in-frame only. V, J and clone size derive from that table, while D and trimming were established from the DNA sequence. The profile shows 200,000 or so clones, less than 90% of them singletons. The clonotype comes from a woman aged 55-69 years who had recovered from COVID-19. Sequenced input: peripheral blood. This chain joins TRBV12-3 or TRBV12-4 and TRBJ2-1, with TRBD2 identical over 8 bases. CDR3 region: CASSFGGGREQFF. Written as DNA, the CDR3 is TGTGCCAGCAGTTTCGGCGGGGGGCGGGAGCAGTTCTTC.